These 9 T cell receptor beta chains originate from one sample sequenced in a study of blood T cell repertoires in COVID-19. Clones were sequenced by immunoSEQ multiplex PCR, and TCRdb holds only the in-frame ones, with some missing. This sample has fewer than 300,000 clones; around 90% occur once, and the top ten carry 0.95% to 1.3%. Sequencing used PBMCs or T cells enriched from blood (not recorded which). These receptors all stem from a young woman who had recovered from COVID-19.

With respect to this clone: Other DNA sequences within the sample encode an identical CDR3. The chain is built from TRBV19 and TRBJ1-2; TRBD1 aligns across 9 bases. The germline V gene encodes CDR1 LNHDA and CDR2 SQIVND (reference sequence). This CDR3 is 13 amino acids long. V was clipped by 6 bases and J by 6 bases; unmatched bases: 5. Written as DNA, the CDR3 is TGTGCCAGTAGGTTACAGGGGGCGGATGGCTACACCTTC. This translates into CASRLQGADGYTF. The full variable domain, in which reference TRBV19 and TRBJ1-2 provide the parts outside the CDR3, is DGGITQSPKYLFRKEGQNVTLSCEQNLNHDAMYWYRQDPGQGLRLIYYSQIVNDFQKGDIAEGYSVSREKKESFPLTVTSAQKNPTAFYLCASRLQGADGYTFGSGTRLTVV.

This rearrangement joins TRBV6-5 to TRBJ2-2; D is unresolved. The CDR3 loop spans 13 amino acids. Germline loops: CDR1 MNHEY, CDR2 SVGAGI. The V and J ends lost 5 bases and 4 bases respectively, with 8 bases between them. The CDR3 protein is CASSIAPTGELFF. DNA of the CDR3: TGTGCCAGCAGTATAGCCCCCACCGGGGAGCTGTTTTTT.

The rearrangement joins TRBV7-3 to TRBJ1-1; TRBD1 aligns across 9 bases. J lost 2 bases, V lost 6 bases, and 7 bases had no gene match. Germline V gene lookup returns CDR1 SGHTA and CDR2 FQGTGA. The CDR3 contains 15 residues. The CDR3 reads CASSTTGGGNTEAFF. CDR3 in DNA: TGTGCCAGCAGTACGACAGGGGGTGGAAACACTGAAGCTTTCTTT.

The J gene is TRBJ2-7, the V gene TRBV6-2 or TRBV6-3; D not certain. CDR1 is MNHEY, CDR2 SVGEGT, per germline. The CDR3 has 13 amino acids. V lost 7 bases to trimming and J lost 3 bases, with 13 bases between them. CDR3 region: CASTPQTHYEQYF. Written as DNA, the CDR3 is TGTGCCAGCACCCCCCAAACTCACTACGAGCAGTACTTC.

The chain combines TRBV20-1 with TRBJ2-7; possible D gene TRBD2, 5 bases. Per germline, CDR1 DFQATT and CDR2 SNEGSKA (reference sequence). The CDR3 totals 13 residues. Trimming took off 3 bases at V and 2 bases at J, with 11 bases between the two ends. Here the CDR3 reads CSASRGFAYEQYF. The CDR3 DNA sequence: TGCAGTGCTAGTCGAGGGTTTGCCTACGAGCAGTACTTC.

This chain links TRBV5-1 with TRBJ2-2; 10 bases are a match to TRBD2. The CDR3 loop spans 18 amino acids. With V trimmed by 4 bases and J by 1 base, 10 bases remained unmatched. CDR1 SGHRS and CDR2 YFSETQ come from the germline V gene. This chain's CDR3 is CASSPGTSGTGNTGELFF. CDR3 coding DNA: TGCGCCAGCAGCCCCGGCACTAGCGGGACAGGGAACACCGGGGAGCTGTTTTTT.

The rearrangement links TRBV29-1 to TRBJ2-5; unclear D gene. V lost 4 bases to trimming and J lost 3 bases, with 6 bases between them. From germline, CDR1 is SQVTM and CDR2 ANQGSEA. The CDR3 runs to 11 residues. CDR3 coding DNA: TGCAGCGTTGGTCTAAAAGAGACCCAGTACTTC. It encodes CSVGLKETQYF.

V is TRBV18 and J is TRBJ2-7; 8 nucleotides align to TRBD2. The V and J ends lost 3 bases and 5 bases, in that order; junction bases with no gene match: 12. This CDR3 is built from 16 residues. Germline CDR1 is KGHSH and CDR2 is LQKENI. The CDR3 DNA reads as TGTGCCAGCTCACCTGGGGGCGGGAGGAGGTACGACGAGCAGTACTTC. It translates to CASSPGGGRRYDEQYF. Based on the CDR3 plus reference TRBV18 and TRBJ2-7, the full variable domain is NAGVMQNPRHLVRRRGQEARLRCSPMKGHSHVYWYRQLPEEGLKFMVYLQKENIIDESGMPKERFSAEFPKEGPSILRIQQVVRGDSAAYFCASSPGGGRRYDEQYFGPGTRLTVT.

The chain recombines TRBV19 with TRBJ2-3; 9 positions match TRBD1. CDR3 length: 13 amino acids. Germline values: CDR1 LNHDA, CDR2 SQIVND (reference sequence). V lost 4 bases to trimming and J lost 7 bases; unmatched junction nucleotides: 3. As DNA, the CDR3 is TGTGCCAGTAGTACGACAGGGGGTAATACGCAGTATTTT. It codes for CASSTTGGNTQYF.